Each of the 29 T cell receptor beta chains below was sequenced from the same sample in a study of T cells in Graves' hyperthyroidism and ophthalmopathy. TCR beta CDR3 regions were amplified from RNA. Researchers ran a first-round RT-PCR on the TCR CDR3 using the HTBI primer set. TCRdb reprocessed the multiplex PCR reads with MiXCR, giving one entry per CDR3 protein. Of 550,000 to 800,000 distinct CDR3 sequences listed, 16% are singletons. Sample: blood. These receptors came from a man aged 18 to 30 with Graves' hyperthyroidism.

This clonotype showed up just a few times. This sequence joins TRBV27 and TRBJ2-7, with D possibly being TRBD1 (5 bases). The CDR3 covers 16 residues. V shed 5 bases and J shed 3 bases, with 20 bases lying between them. CDR1 is MNHEY and CDR2 is SMNVEV in the germline V gene (reference sequence). For the CDR3, the DNA is TGTGCCAGCAGTCCCAGGGCCGCAAGGAACTACTACGAGCAGTACTTC. Protein sequence: CASSPRAARNYYEQYF.

This clonotype was seen a few times. The chain couples TRBV29-1 to TRBJ1-4, with D uncertain. This CDR3 is built from 13 residues. The V end lost 6 bases, the J end lost 7 bases, and 15 bases lay between the germline ends. Germline-derived CDR1 and CDR2 are SQVTM and ANQGSEA. CDR3 DNA sequence: TGCAGCGTCTCCATATGGCGGGGTGAAAAACTGTTTTTT. Its protein product is CSVSIWRGEKLFF.

This CDR3 reads CASSEIQGPDEQYF. CDR3 in DNA: TGTGCCAGCAGTGAAATCCAGGGTCCCGACGAGCAGTACTTC. This chain links TRBV2 with TRBJ2-7; a weak D match, TRBD1 (5 bases). V was pared by 2 bases and J by 5 bases, with 13 bases between. Germline V gene sequence: CDR1 SNHLY, CDR2 FYNNEI. The CDR3 totals 14 residues. Filled out from reference TRBV2 and TRBJ2-7, the complete variable domain reads EPEVTQTPSHQVTQMGQEVILRCVPISNHLYFYWYRQILGQKVEFLVSFYNNEISEKSEIFDDQFSVERPDGSNFTLKIRSTKLEDSAMYFCASSEIQGPDEQYFGPGTRLTVT.

This clonotype turned up a few times. The chain links TRBV4-2 to TRBJ2-7, with 8 positions matching TRBD2. The V and J ends lost 5 bases and 1 base, in that order; junction bases with no gene match: 10. The germline V gene has CDR1 LGHNA and CDR2 YNFKEQ. This CDR3 comprises 16 residues. CDR3 residues: CASSTFEASGSYEQYF. The CDR3 DNA reads as TGTGCCAGCAGCACCTTCGAGGCTAGCGGGTCCTACGAGCAGTACTTC.

The chain links TRBV11-1 to TRBJ2-5; D is tentatively TRBD1 or TRBD2 (5 bases each). Germline CDR1 reads SGHAT; CDR2 reads FQDESV (reference sequence). V was shortened by 3 bases and J by 4 bases, with 12 bases between the two germline ends. The CDR3 sequence is 14 residues long. The DNA of the CDR3 is TGTGCCAGCAGCTTTTGGGGGTCACGAGAGACCCAGTACTTC. Its translation is CASSFWGSRETQYF.

This clonotype was recorded at least ten times. V and J are TRBV2 and TRBJ2-1; weak D call: TRBD1 (7 bases). Per germline, CDR1 SNHLY and CDR2 FYNNEI. Between the trimmed V and J ends, which lost 5 bases and 7 bases, there was a span of 24 bases. The CDR3 sequence is 17 residues long. The CDR3 loop is CASSSRDAGTELNEQFF. The CDR3 nucleotides are TGTGCCAGCAGTAGCCGGGACGCGGGGACAGAGTTGAATGAGCAGTTCTTC.

V and J are TRBV25-1 and TRBJ2-3; D might be TRBD1 or TRBD2, each matching 6 bases. Trimming removed 2 bases from V and 10 bases from J, with 16 bases in between. The germline V gene encodes CDR1 MGHDK and CDR2 SYGVNS. CDR3 length: 14 residues. In DNA, the CDR3 is TGTGCCAGCAGTGAACTCGGGGGCCTTAATGCGCAGTATTTT. It encodes CASSELGGLNAQYF.

This clonotype was seen a few times. The genes are TRBV4-1 and TRBJ1-5; D gene uncertain. Germline CDR1 and CDR2: MGHRA and YSYEKL. The CDR3 has 15 amino acids. Trimming stripped 0 bases from V and 7 bases from J, with 13 bases between. The CDR3 protein is CASSQDSTKRQPQHF. The CDR3 region has the DNA TGCGCCAGCAGCCAAGATTCGACCAAAAGGCAGCCCCAGCATTTT.

This clonotype was seen many times. This chain connects TRBV7-9 to TRBJ2-7; 9 positions match TRBD1. Unmatched junction bases numbered 5, after V lost 2 bases and J lost 3 bases. The CDR3 sequence is 15 residues long. The V gene's germline CDR1 is SEHNR and CDR2 FQNEAQ (reference sequence). CDR3 bases: TGTGCCAGCAGCTTACGGGGACAGGGCCTCTACGAGCAGTACTTC. Translated, it gives CASSLRGQGLYEQYF.

This clonotype has ten or more counts. The rearrangement links TRBV29-1 to TRBJ2-2; 13 bases agree with TRBD2. CDR1 SQVTM and CDR2 ANQGSEA come from the germline V gene. The CDR3 is made up of 18 amino acids. The CDR3 DNA is TGCACCGATGAAGGGGGACGGACTAGCGGGAGGAACACCGGGGAGCTGTTTTTT. Translation gives CTDEGGRTSGRNTGELFF.

This clonotype showed up many times. V gene TRBV27 combines with J gene TRBJ2-3; D is uncertain. The CDR3 totals 14 residues. Deletions cut 6 bases from V and 3 bases from J, with 13 bases between. Per the germline V gene, CDR1 is MNHEY and CDR2 is SMNVEV (reference sequence). The CDR3 nucleotides are TGTGCCAGCAGGGACCCTACTCCGACAGATACGCAGTATTTT. Protein: CASRDPTPTDTQYF.

The rearrangement links TRBV10-2 to TRBJ1-2; weak D call: TRBD1 (6 bases). This CDR3 has 15 amino acids. The germline gives CDR1 WSHSY, CDR2 SAAADI. Trimming pared 4 bases from V and 0 bases from J, leaving 12 bases between. The CDR3 reads CASSASRQANYGYTF. CDR3 in DNA: TGCGCCAGCAGTGCTAGCCGACAGGCTAACTATGGCTACACCTTC.

This clonotype showed up many times. The chain is built from TRBV15 and TRBJ2-7, with TRBD1 matching over 10 bases. This CDR3 spans 15 amino acids. The V gene's germline CDR1 is LNHNV and CDR2 YYDKDF (reference sequence). V dropped 5 bases and J dropped 1; count of bases not matched to a gene: 5. CDR3 DNA: TGTGCCACCAGCGGGGGGACAGGGGCATCCTACGAGCAGTACTTC. This translates into CATSGGTGASYEQYF. Using reference TRBV15 and TRBJ2-7 for the parts outside the CDR3, the full variable domain is DAMVIQNPRYQVTQFGKPVTLSCSQTLNHNVMYWYQQKSSQAPKLLFHYYDKDFNNEADTPDNFQSRRPNTSFCFLDIRSPGLGDTAMYLCATSGGTGASYEQYFGPGTRLTVT.

This clonotype was observed at least ten times. The chain has TRBV28 and TRBJ2-5; D not resolved. Germline V gene sequence: CDR1 MDHEN, CDR2 SYDVKM. The CDR3 covers 15 residues. The V end lost 5 bases, the J end lost 3 bases, and 16 bases lay between the germline ends. CDR3 in amino acids: CASSPPNIIEETQYF. CDR3 nucleotide sequence: TGTGCCAGCAGTCCTCCGAATATAATCGAAGAGACCCAGTACTTC.

In its sample, this clonotype was seen a few times. The chain is built from TRBV29-1 and TRBJ1-5; D gene ambiguous. The CDR3 sequence is 11 residues long. The V and J ends lost 7 bases and 9 bases respectively, with 13 bases between them. The germline CDR1 and CDR2 sequences are SQVTM and ANQGSEA. DNA of the CDR3: TGCAGCGCAGGCAGCGCAGGGCCCCAGCATTTT. As protein: CSAGSAGPQHF.

This clonotype came up many times. The V call is TRBV27, the J call TRBJ2-7; 9 bases map to TRBD1. Trimming at V came to 6 bases and at J to 1 base, leaving 10 bases not matched to a gene. This CDR3 is built from 16 residues. The germline gives CDR1 MNHEY, CDR2 SMNVEV (reference sequence). CDR3 in amino acids: CASRIFGTGTSYEQYF. DNA of the CDR3: TGTGCCAGCAGAATCTTCGGGACAGGGACATCCTACGAGCAGTACTTC.

This chain connects TRBV27 to TRBJ1-2; D is unresolved. Germline assignment: CDR1 MNHEY and CDR2 SMNVEV (reference sequence). The CDR3 covers 13 residues. Trimming removed 6 bases at V and 5 bases at J, with 13 bases between. CDR3 region: CASSPAQVYGYTF. In DNA, the CDR3 is TGTGCCAGCAGCCCGGCGCAGGTTTATGGCTACACCTTC.

CDR3 residues: CASGQWDSPVGEQYF. CDR3 DNA sequence: TGTGCCAGCGGGCAATGGGACAGTCCTGTGGGAGAGCAGTACTTC. The V and J genes are TRBV9 and TRBJ2-7; 7 bases fit TRBD1. The CDR3 covers 15 residues. Germline CDR1 is SGDLS and CDR2 is YYNGEE. V shed 7 bases and J 7 bases; nucleotides not matched to a gene: 17.

This clonotype has at least ten counts. CDR3 region: CASSLLGTGNFGEQFF. The CDR3 DNA follows: TGTGCCAGCAGTTTATTAGGGACAGGGAACTTTGGGGAGCAGTTCTTC. This chain joins TRBV28 and TRBJ2-1; the match to TRBD1 covers 9 bases. Germline-derived CDR1 and CDR2 are MDHEN and SYDVKM. CDR3 length: 16 amino acids. The V and J ends lost 1 base and 10 bases, in that order; junction bases with no gene match: 11.

This rearrangement joins TRBV30 to TRBJ2-1, with D perhaps TRBD2 (5 bases). The CDR3 covers 12 residues. Germline assignment: CDR1 GTSNPN and CDR2 SVGIG (reference sequence). The ends were cut back, 5 bases at V and 7 bases at J, with 12 bases in the middle. Here the CDR3 reads CAWLEGGNEQFF. The CDR3 DNA is TGTGCCTGGTTGGAAGGAGGTAATGAGCAGTTCTTC.

The chain joins TRBV12-3 or TRBV12-4 to TRBJ1-1; TRBD1 matches 10 bases. Germline trimming cut 4 bases from V and 0 bases from J; bases unmatched to any gene: 8. The CDR3 contains 17 residues. CDR3 amino acids: CASSSDRGRIMNTEAFF. CDR3 coding DNA: TGTGCCAGCAGTTCCGACAGGGGGCGGATTATGAACACTGAAGCTTTCTTT.

In this sample, this clonotype turned up a few times. The chain couples TRBV27 to TRBJ1-6, with 7 nucleotides matching TRBD1. Trimming at V came to 4 bases and at J to 10 bases, leaving 4 bases not matched to a gene. This CDR3 has 13 residues. The germline gives CDR1 MNHEY, CDR2 SMNVEV (reference sequence). The CDR3 is CASSYRGRSPLHF. CDR3 DNA sequence: TGTGCCAGCAGTTACAGGGGTAGGTCACCCCTCCACTTT.

The chain carries TRBV28 and TRBJ2-3; 9 bases map to TRBD1. This CDR3 contains 13 residues. J was trimmed by 5 bases and V by 8 bases; bases with no gene match: 5. Germline V gives CDR1 MDHEN, CDR2 SYDVKM. The CDR3 coding sequence is TGTGCCAGCCACAGGGGGCAAGAAGATACGCAGTATTTT. Its translation: CASHRGQEDTQYF. Filled out from reference TRBV28 and TRBJ2-3, the complete variable domain reads DVKVTQSSRYLVKRTGEKVFLECVQDMDHENMFWYRQDPGLGLRLIYFSYDVKMKEKGDIPEGYSVSREKKERFSLILESASTNQTSMYLCASHRGQEDTQYFGPGTRLTVL.

The chain employs TRBV6-2 or TRBV6-3 and TRBJ2-4; D possibly matches TRBD1 or TRBD2 (5 bases each). With 5 bases removed from V and 3 bases from J, the gap between germline ends came to 14 bases. In germline, CDR1 is MNHEY, CDR2 SVGEGT. This CDR3 is 15 amino acids long. The CDR3 loop reads CASSGGLVLKNIQYF. The CDR3 DNA follows: TGTGCCAGCAGTGGGGGTCTTGTTCTCAAAAACATTCAGTACTTC.

There are a few counts of this clonotype. This chain connects TRBV18 to TRBJ1-4; the D gene is possibly TRBD1 (5 bases). This CDR3 contains 16 residues. The germline gives CDR1 KGHSH, CDR2 LQKENI. Deletions cut 6 bases from V and 6 bases from J, with 20 bases between. The CDR3 coding sequence is TGTGCCAGCTCTTACGCCGGGGGAACATGGGATGAAAAACTGTTTTTT. Encoded protein: CASSYAGGTWDEKLFF.

This clonotype was found a few times. This chain connects TRBV6-2 or TRBV6-3 to TRBJ2-3, with 10 bases lining up with TRBD2. Per germline, CDR1 MNHEY and CDR2 SVGEGT. Germline trimming cut 4 bases from V and 3 bases from J; bases unmatched to any gene: 10. The CDR3 is 17 amino acids. Here the CDR3 DNA reads TGTGCCAGCAGTTCCCCGGCTAGCGGGAGCATTACAGATACGCAGTATTTT. This codes for CASSSPASGSITDTQYF.

This clonotype was recorded a few times. The gene calls are TRBV6-1 and TRBJ2-7; possibly TRBD1 or TRBD2 for D (5 bases each). The germline V and J ends were trimmed by 6 bases and 2 bases, with 11 bases remaining between them. Germline V gene sequence: CDR1 MNHNS, CDR2 SASEGT. This CDR3 has 13 residues. Written as DNA, the CDR3 is TGTGCCAGCAGGGGGACGGTAACCTACGAGCAGTACTTC. It is translated as CASRGTVTYEQYF.

The chain employs TRBV4-1 and TRBJ2-7; D unclear. Germline assignment: CDR1 MGHRA and CDR2 YSYEKL. Trimming took 3 bases from V and 1 from J, leaving 10 bases between them. CDR3 size: 14 residues. The CDR3 sequence is CASSHPAQSYEQYF. In nucleotides, the CDR3 is TGCGCCAGCAGCCATCCCGCTCAGTCCTACGAGCAGTACTTC.

This chain connects TRBV29-1 to TRBJ2-5; 16 positions agree with TRBD2. V dropped 7 bases and J dropped 1; count of bases not matched to a gene: 12. This CDR3 has 18 amino acids. The V gene's germline CDR1 is SQVTM and CDR2 ANQGSEA. CDR3 nucleotides: TGCAGCGCTGGGACTAGCGGGAGGGAAGGGGACCCCCAAGAGACCCAGTACTTC. Amino acids: CSAGTSGREGDPQETQYF.